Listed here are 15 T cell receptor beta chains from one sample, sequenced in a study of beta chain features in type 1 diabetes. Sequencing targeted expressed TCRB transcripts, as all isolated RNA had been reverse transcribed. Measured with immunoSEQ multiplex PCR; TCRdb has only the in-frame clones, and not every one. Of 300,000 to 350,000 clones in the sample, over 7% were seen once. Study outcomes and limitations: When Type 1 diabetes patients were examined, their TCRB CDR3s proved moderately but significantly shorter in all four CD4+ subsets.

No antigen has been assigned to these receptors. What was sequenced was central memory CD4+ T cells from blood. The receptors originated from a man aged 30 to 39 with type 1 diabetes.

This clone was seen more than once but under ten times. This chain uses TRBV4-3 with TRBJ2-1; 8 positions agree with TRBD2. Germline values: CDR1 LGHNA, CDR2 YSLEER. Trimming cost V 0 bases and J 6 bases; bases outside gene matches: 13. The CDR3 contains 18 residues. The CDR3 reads CASSQDTPSAGGGNEQFF. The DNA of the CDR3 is TGCGCCAGCAGCCAAGACACCCCCTCGGCGGGGGGTGGCAATGAGCAGTTCTTC.

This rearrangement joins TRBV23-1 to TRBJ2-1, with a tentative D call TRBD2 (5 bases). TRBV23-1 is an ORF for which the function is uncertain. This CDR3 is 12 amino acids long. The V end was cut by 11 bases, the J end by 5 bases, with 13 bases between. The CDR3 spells CAGNYGDNEQFF. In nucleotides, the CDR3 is TGCGCCGGGAACTACGGGGACAATGAGCAGTTCTTC.

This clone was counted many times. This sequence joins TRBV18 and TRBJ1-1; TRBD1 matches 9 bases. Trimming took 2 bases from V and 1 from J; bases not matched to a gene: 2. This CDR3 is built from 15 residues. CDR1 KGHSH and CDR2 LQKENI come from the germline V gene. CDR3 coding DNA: TGTGCCAGCTCACCAAAGGGACAGGGGAACACTGAAGCTTTCTTT. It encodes CASSPKGQGNTEAFF. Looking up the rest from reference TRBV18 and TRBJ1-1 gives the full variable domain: NAGVMQNPRHLVRRRGQEARLRCSPMKGHSHVYWYRQLPEEGLKFMVYLQKENIIDESGMPKERFSAEFPKEGPSILRIQQVVRGDSAAYFCASSPKGQGNTEAFFGQGTRLTVV.

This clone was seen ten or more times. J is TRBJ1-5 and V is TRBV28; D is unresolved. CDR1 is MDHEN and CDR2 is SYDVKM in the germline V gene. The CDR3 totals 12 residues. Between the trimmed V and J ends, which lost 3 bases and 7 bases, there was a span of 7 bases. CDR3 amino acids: CASSFPGQPQHF. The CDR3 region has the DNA TGTGCCAGCAGTTTTCCTGGCCAGCCCCAGCATTTT. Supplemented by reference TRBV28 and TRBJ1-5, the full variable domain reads DVKVTQSSRYLVKRTGEKVFLECVQDMDHENMFWYRQDPGLGLRLIYFSYDVKMKEKGDIPEGYSVSREKKERFSLILESASTNQTSMYLCASSFPGQPQHFGDGTRLSIL.

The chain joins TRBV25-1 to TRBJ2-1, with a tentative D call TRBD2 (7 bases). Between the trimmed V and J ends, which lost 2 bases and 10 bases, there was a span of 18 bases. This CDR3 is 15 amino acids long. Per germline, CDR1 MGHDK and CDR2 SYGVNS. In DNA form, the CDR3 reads TGTGCCAGCAGTGAAGATACTAGGGGGGGCTTGGAGCAGTTCTTC. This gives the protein CASSEDTRGGLEQFF.

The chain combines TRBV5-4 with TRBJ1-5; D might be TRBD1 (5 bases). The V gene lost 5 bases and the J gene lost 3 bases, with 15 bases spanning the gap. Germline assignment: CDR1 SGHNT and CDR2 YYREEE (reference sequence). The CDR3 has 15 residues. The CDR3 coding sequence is TGTGCCAGCAGTTCCCCCGAGACAGACAATCAGCCCCAGCATTTT. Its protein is CASSSPETDNQPQHF.

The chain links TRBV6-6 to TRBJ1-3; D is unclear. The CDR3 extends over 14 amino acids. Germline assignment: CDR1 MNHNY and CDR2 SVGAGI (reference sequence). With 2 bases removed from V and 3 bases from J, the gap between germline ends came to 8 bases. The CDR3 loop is CASSYGQDGNTIYF. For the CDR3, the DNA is TGTGCCAGCAGTTACGGCCAGGATGGAAACACCATATATTTT.

The CDR3 DNA follows: TGCAGTGCTAAAGGCCCGATGGTGCAGTTCTTC. Its translation is CSAKGPMVQFF. This sequence joins TRBV20-1 and TRBJ2-1; no definite D call. V lost 4 bases and J 12 bases, leaving 13 bases between the germline ends. The CDR3 totals 11 residues. Germline CDR1 reads DFQATT; CDR2 reads SNEGSKA (reference sequence).

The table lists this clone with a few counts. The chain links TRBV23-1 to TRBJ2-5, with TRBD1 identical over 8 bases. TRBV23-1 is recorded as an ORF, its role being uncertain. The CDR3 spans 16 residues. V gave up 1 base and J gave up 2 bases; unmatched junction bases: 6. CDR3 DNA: TGCGCCAGCAGTCAATTCGGAGGGACAGGTCAAGAGACCCAGTACTTC. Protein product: CASSQFGGTGQETQYF.

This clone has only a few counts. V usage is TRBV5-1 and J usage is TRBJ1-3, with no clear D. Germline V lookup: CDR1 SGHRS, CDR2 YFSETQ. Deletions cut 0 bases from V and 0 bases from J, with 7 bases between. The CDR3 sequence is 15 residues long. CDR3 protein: CASSLDGLSGNTIYF. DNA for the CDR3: TGCGCCAGCAGCTTGGACGGCCTCTCTGGAAACACCATATATTTT.

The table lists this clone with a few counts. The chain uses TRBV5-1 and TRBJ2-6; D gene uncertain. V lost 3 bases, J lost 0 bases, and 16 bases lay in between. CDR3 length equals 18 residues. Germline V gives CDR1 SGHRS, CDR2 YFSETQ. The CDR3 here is CASSWGFGVLSGANVLTF. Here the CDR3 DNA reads TGCGCCAGCAGCTGGGGTTTTGGGGTCCTCTCTGGGGCCAACGTCCTGACTTTC.

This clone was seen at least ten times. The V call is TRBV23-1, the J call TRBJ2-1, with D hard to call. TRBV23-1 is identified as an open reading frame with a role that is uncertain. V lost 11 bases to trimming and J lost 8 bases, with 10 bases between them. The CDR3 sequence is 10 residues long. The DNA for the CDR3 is TGCGCCCCCACCCGGTATGAGCAGTTCTTC. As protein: CAPTRYEQFF.

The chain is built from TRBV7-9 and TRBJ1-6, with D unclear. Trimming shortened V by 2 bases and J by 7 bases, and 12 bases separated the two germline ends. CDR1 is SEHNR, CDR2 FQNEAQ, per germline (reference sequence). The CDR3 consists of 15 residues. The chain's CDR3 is CASSLTTGNNSPLHF. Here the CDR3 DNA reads TGTGCCAGCAGCTTAACAACGGGAAACAATTCACCCCTCCACTTT.

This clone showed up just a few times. The CDR3 DNA reads TGTGCCAGCAGTGCCCAGGGAATCCCTGGAAACACCATATATTTT. It yields the protein CASSAQGIPGNTIYF. The chain uses TRBV25-1 and TRBJ1-3; D may be TRBD1 (5 bases). The germline V gene encodes CDR1 MGHDK and CDR2 SYGVNS. V was pared by 4 bases and J by 2 bases, with 12 bases between. The CDR3 totals 15 residues.

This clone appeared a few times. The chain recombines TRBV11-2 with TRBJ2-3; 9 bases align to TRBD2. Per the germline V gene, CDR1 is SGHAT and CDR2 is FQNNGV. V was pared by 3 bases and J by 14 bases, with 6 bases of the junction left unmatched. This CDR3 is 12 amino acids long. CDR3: CASSLVAGATYF. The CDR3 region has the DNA TGTGCCAGCAGCTTGGTAGCGGGGGCCACGTATTTT. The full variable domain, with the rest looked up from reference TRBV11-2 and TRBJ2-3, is EAGVAQSPRYKIIEKRQSVAFWCNPISGHATLYWYQQILGQGPKLLIQFQNNGVVDDSQLPKDRFSAERLKGVDSTLKIQPAKLEDSAVYLCASSLVAGATYFGPGTRLTVL.